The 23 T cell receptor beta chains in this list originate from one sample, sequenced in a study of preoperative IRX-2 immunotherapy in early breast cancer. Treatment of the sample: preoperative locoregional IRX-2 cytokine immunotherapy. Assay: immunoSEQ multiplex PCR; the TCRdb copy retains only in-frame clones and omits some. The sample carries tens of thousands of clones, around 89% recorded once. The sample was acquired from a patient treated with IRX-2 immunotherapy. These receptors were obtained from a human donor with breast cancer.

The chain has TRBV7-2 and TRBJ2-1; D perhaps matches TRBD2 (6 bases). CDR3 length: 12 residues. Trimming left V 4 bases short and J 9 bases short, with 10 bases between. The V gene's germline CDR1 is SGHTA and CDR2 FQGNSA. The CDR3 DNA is TGTGCCAGCAGCTCCGGGGGAGGTGAGCAGTTCTTC. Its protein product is CASSSGGGEQFF.

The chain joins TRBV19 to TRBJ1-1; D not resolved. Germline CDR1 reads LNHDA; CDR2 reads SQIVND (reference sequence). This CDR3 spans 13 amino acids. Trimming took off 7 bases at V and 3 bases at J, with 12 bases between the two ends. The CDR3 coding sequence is TGTGCCAGTAATCCGAAGAGGGACACTGAAGCTTTCTTT. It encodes CASNPKRDTEAFF.

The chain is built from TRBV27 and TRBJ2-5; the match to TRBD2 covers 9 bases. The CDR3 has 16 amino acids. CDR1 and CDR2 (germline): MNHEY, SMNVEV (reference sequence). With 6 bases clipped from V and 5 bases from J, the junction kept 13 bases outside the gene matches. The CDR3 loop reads CASSLLGGRAYETQYF. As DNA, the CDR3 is TGTGCCAGCAGCCTCCTGGGCGGGAGGGCCTATGAGACCCAGTACTTC.

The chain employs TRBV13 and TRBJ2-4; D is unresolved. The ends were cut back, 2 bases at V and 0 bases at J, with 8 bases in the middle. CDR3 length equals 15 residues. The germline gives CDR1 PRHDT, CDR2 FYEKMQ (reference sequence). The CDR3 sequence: CASSLRQLAKNIQYF. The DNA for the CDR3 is TGTGCCAGCAGCTTACGACAACTAGCCAAAAACATTCAGTACTTC.

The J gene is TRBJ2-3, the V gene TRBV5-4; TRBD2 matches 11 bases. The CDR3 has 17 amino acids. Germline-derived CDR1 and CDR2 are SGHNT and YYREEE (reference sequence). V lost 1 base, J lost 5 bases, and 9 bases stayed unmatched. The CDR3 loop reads CASSLMSSGGPRDTQYF. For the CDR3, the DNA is TGTGCCAGCAGCTTGATGTCTAGCGGGGGGCCAAGAGATACGCAGTATTTT. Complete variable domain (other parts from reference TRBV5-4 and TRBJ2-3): ETGVTQSPTHLIKTRGQQVTLRCSSQSGHNTVSWYQQALGQGPQFIFQYYREEENGRGNFPPRFSGLQFPNYSSELNVNALELDDSALYLCASSLMSSGGPRDTQYFGPGTRLTVL.

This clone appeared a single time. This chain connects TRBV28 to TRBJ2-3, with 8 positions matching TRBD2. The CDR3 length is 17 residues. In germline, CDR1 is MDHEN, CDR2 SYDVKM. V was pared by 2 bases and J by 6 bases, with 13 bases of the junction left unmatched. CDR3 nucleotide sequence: TGTGCCAGCAGTTTAATACCACCCGGACTAGCCGCCGATACGCAGTATTTT. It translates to CASSLIPPGLAADTQYF.

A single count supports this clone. The CDR3 region is CASSLGLAGGPAYNEQFF. CDR3 sequence (DNA): TGCGCCAGCAGCTTGGGCCTAGCGGGAGGGCCGGCCTACAATGAGCAGTTCTTC. This chain uses TRBV5-1 with TRBJ2-1; 12 bases agree with TRBD2. J was trimmed by 2 bases and V by 0 bases; bases with no gene match: 6. This CDR3 comprises 18 residues. The V gene's germline CDR1 is SGHRS and CDR2 YFSETQ.

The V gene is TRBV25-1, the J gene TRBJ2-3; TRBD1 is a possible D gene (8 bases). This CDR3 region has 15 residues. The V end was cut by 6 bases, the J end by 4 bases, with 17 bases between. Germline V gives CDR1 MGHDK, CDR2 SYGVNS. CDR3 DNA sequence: TGTGCCAGCAGGTGGAACAGGGGGGGCGCAGATACGCAGTATTTT. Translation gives CASRWNRGGADTQYF.

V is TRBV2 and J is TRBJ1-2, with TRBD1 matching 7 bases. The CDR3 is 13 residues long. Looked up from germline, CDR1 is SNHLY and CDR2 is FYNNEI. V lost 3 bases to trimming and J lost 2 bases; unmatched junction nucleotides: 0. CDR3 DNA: TGTGCCAGCAGTGAGGGACAGAACTATGGCTACACCTTC. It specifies CASSEGQNYGYTF.

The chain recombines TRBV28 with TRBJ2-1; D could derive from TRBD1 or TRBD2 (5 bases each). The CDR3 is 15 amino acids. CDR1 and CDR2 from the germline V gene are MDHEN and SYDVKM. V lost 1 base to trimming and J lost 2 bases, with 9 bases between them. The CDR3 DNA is TGTGCCAGCAGTTTATTAGGGACCCCCTACAATGAGCAGTTCTTC. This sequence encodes CASSLLGTPYNEQFF.

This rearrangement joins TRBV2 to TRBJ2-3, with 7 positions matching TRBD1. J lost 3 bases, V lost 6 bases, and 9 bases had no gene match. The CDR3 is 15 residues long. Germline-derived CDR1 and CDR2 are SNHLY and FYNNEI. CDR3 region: CASRVTGWVTDTQYF. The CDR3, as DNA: TGTGCCAGCAGGGTGACAGGGTGGGTAACAGATACGCAGTATTTT.

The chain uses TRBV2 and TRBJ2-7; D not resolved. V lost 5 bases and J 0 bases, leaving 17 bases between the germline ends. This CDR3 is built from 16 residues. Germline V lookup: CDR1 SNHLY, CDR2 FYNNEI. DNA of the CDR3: TGTGCCAGCAGTCCTACACCCTCCTATCCCTCCTACGAGCAGTACTTC. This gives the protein CASSPTPSYPSYEQYF.

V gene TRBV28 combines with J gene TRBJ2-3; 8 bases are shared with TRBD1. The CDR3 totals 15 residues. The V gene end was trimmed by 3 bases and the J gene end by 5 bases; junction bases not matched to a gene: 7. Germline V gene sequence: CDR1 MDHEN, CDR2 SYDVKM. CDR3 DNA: TGTGCCAGCAGTTTCGCAGGGGGCGGGGTAGATACGCAGTATTTT. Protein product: CASSFAGGGVDTQYF.

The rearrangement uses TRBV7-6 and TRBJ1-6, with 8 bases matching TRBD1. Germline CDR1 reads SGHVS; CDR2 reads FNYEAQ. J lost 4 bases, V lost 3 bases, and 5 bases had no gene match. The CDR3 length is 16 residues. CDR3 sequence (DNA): TGTGCCAGCAGCTTGGCCGGGACAGGTTATAATTCACCCCTCCACTTT. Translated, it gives CASSLAGTGYNSPLHF.

The CDR3 region is CASSILGRSNQPQHF. CDR3 in DNA: TGTGCCAGTAGTATATTGGGCCGGAGCAATCAGCCCCAGCATTTT. The chain combines TRBV19 with TRBJ1-5, with D hard to call. CDR3 size: 15 residues. Deletions cut 2 bases from V and 1 base from J, with 9 bases between. The germline CDR1 and CDR2 sequences are LNHDA and SQIVND (reference sequence).

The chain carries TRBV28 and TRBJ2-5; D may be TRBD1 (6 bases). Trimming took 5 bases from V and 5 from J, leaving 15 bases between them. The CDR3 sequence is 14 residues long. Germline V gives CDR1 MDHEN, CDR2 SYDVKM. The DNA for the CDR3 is TGTGCCAGCAGTCAAGGGGGACGGTTCGAGACCCAGTACTTC. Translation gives CASSQGGRFETQYF.

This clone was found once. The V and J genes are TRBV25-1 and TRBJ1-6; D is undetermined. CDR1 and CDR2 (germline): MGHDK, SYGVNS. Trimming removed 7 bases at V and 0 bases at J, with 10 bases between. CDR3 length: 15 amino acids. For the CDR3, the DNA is TGTGCCAGCAACCCTCGGGACTCCTATAATTCACCCCTCCACTTT. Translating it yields CASNPRDSYNSPLHF.

The CDR3 DNA reads as TGCGCCAGCAGCCAAGAGGGGACTTTCAATGAGCAGTTCTTC. Encoded protein: CASSQEGTFNEQFF. V gene TRBV4-1 combines with J gene TRBJ2-1; possible D gene TRBD2, 6 bases. The CDR3 runs 14 residues. In germline, CDR1 is MGHRA, CDR2 YSYEKL. V dropped 0 bases and J dropped 6 bases, with 9 bases sitting between them.

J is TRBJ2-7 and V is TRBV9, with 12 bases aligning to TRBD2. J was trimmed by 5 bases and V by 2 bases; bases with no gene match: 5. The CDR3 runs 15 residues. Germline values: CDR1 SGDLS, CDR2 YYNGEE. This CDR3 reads CASSVTSGGKNEQYF. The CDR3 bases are TGTGCCAGCAGCGTGACTAGCGGGGGAAAAAACGAGCAGTACTTC.

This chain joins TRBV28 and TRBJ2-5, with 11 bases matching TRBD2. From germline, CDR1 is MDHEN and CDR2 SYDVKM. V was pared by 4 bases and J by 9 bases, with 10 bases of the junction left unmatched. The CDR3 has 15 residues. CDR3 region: CASSSGTSGRGAQYF. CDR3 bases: TGTGCCAGCAGTTCCGGGACTAGCGGAAGAGGGGCCCAGTACTTC. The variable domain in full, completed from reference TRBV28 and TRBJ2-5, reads DVKVTQSSRYLVKRTGEKVFLECVQDMDHENMFWYRQDPGLGLRLIYFSYDVKMKEKGDIPEGYSVSREKKERFSLILESASTNQTSMYLCASSSGTSGRGAQYFGPGTRLLVL.

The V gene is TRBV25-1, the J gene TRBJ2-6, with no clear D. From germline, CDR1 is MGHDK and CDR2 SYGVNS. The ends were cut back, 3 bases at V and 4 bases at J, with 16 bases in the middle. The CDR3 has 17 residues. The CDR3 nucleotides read TGTGCCAGCAGTGATGGTACCGCTGCGGAGGGGGCCAACGTCCTGACTTTC. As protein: CASSDGTAAEGANVLTF.

CDR3 nucleotide sequence: TGTGCCAGCAGCTTTGGGGACAGGAATTACAATCAGCCCCAGCATTTT. The encoded protein is CASSFGDRNYNQPQHF. The chain has TRBV28 and TRBJ1-5; the match to TRBD1 covers 8 bases. Per germline, CDR1 MDHEN and CDR2 SYDVKM. The CDR3 is made up of 16 amino acids. Trimming took 6 bases from V and 3 from J; bases not matched to a gene: 10.

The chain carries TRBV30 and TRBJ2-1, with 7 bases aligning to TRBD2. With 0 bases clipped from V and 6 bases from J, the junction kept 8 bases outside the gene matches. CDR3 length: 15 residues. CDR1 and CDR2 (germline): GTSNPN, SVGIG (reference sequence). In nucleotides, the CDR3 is TGTGCCTGGAGTGTATGGGGAGGGGTGGGCAATGAGCAGTTCTTC. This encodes CAWSVWGGVGNEQFF.